The 19 T cell receptor beta chains given below trace back to one sample, sequenced in a study of preoperative IRX-2 immunotherapy in early breast cancer. Sequencing was performed with immunoSEQ multiplex PCR; in TCRdb, only in-frame clones are kept and a portion is missing. The sample includes over 60,000 clones, around 94% of them seen just once. Indicated treatment: preoperative locoregional IRX-2 cytokine immunotherapy. Sample acquisition took place from a patient treated with IRX-2 immunotherapy. Receptors originate from a human donor with breast cancer.

The chain combines TRBV29-1 with TRBJ2-7, with 10 bases fitting TRBD2. Per germline, CDR1 SQVTM and CDR2 ANQGSEA. J lost 5 bases, V lost 3 bases, and 7 bases had no gene match. The CDR3 is 14 residues long. CDR3 DNA: TGCAGCGTTGACTCTAGCGGGAGAAGGCACGAGCAGTACTTC. Its translation is CSVDSSGRRHEQYF.

V usage is TRBV18 and J usage is TRBJ2-5, with 9 bases that match TRBD2. Germline CDR1 reads KGHSH; CDR2 reads LQKENI. The CDR3 loop spans 16 amino acids. Trimming cost V 1 base and J 6 bases; bases outside gene matches: 9. The CDR3: CASSPLAGAEQKTQYF. CDR3 in DNA: TGTGCCAGCTCACCACTAGCGGGGGCCGAACAGAAGACCCAGTACTTC.

The gene calls are TRBV7-2 and TRBJ2-1; TRBD2 agrees at 8 bases. Germline V gene sequence: CDR1 SGHTA, CDR2 FQGNSA. Germline trimming cut 6 bases from V and 0 bases from J; bases unmatched to any gene: 4. CDR3 size: 15 residues. The CDR3 region is CASRYTSGSYNEQFF. DNA for the CDR3: TGTGCCAGCAGATACACTAGCGGCTCCTACAATGAGCAGTTCTTC.

The gene calls are TRBV6-5 and TRBJ1-4; 7 nucleotides agree with TRBD1. The CDR3 extends over 16 amino acids. V dropped 0 bases and J dropped 8; count of bases not matched to a gene: 9. The V gene's germline CDR1 is MNHEY and CDR2 SVGAGI. Here the CDR3 reads CASSYSTGVGSEKLFF. The CDR3 DNA reads TGTGCCAGCAGTTACTCAACAGGGGTGGGGTCGGAAAAACTGTTTTTT.

V and J are TRBV20-1 and TRBJ2-7; no reliable D call. Trimming removed 7 bases at V and 0 bases at J, with 7 bases between. The germline V gene encodes CDR1 DFQATT and CDR2 SNEGSKA (reference sequence). CDR3 size: 11 residues. CDR3: CSGGISYEQYF. The CDR3 DNA reads TGCAGTGGCGGTATCTCCTACGAGCAGTACTTC.

V gene TRBV27 combines with J gene TRBJ1-1, with a possible D match to TRBD1 (6 bases). V was trimmed by 6 bases and J by 1 base, leaving 12 bases between them. The CDR3 contains 14 residues. CDR1 is MNHEY and CDR2 is SMNVEV in the germline V gene (reference sequence). CDR3 amino acids: CASRTGTPNTEAFF. The CDR3 DNA reads TGTGCCAGCAGAACCGGGACACCGAACACTGAAGCTTTCTTT.

The chain carries TRBV4-2 and TRBJ2-1; possibly TRBD2 for D (6 bases). Germline lookup yields CDR1 LGHNA and CDR2 YNFKEQ. Trimming stripped 1 base from V and 8 bases from J, with 15 bases between. The CDR3 length is 15 residues. For the CDR3, the DNA is TGTGCCAGCAGCCAAGGGGCGCGGGGTCACGATGAGCAGTTCTTC. Its translation is CASSQGARGHDEQFF.

This clone appeared a single time. J is TRBJ2-5 and V is TRBV18; D is uncertain. Germline V gene sequence: CDR1 KGHSH, CDR2 LQKENI. The CDR3 spans 15 residues. Trimming took off 6 bases at V and 4 bases at J, with 18 bases between the two ends. CDR3 amino acids: CASSHTRTYRETQYF. The CDR3 DNA reads as TGTGCCAGCTCCCACACCCGGACCTATCGAGAGACCCAGTACTTC.

Here the CDR3 DNA reads TGTGCCAGCAGCGGCGGACAGGGATGGTCGATCGAGCAGTACTTC. It codes for CASSGGQGWSIEQYF. V usage is TRBV27 and J usage is TRBJ2-7, with TRBD1 matching 8 bases. Germline V gene sequence: CDR1 MNHEY, CDR2 SMNVEV (reference sequence). This CDR3 has 15 residues. V lost 6 bases and J lost 6; bases outside the gene matches: 13.

The V gene is TRBV5-1, the J gene TRBJ2-3; 8 bases align to TRBD1. J was trimmed by 2 bases and V by 4 bases; bases with no gene match: 3. The CDR3 extends over 14 amino acids. Per the germline V gene, CDR1 is SGHRS and CDR2 is YFSETQ. DNA for the CDR3: TGCGCCAGCAGCCCGGGACAGGCCACAGATACGCAGTATTTT. Translated, it gives CASSPGQATDTQYF.

V is TRBV7-3 and J is TRBJ1-1; TRBD1 agrees at 8 bases. Trimming at V came to 1 base and at J to 8 bases, leaving 3 bases not matched to a gene. CDR1 is SGHTA, CDR2 FQGTGA, per germline. CDR3 size: 13 residues. CDR3 sequence: CASSLIRQGEAFF. In DNA, the CDR3 is TGTGCCAGCAGCTTAATCCGACAGGGGGAAGCTTTCTTT.

The chain recombines TRBV27 with TRBJ2-3; 8 bases match TRBD2. Germline V gives CDR1 MNHEY, CDR2 SMNVEV (reference sequence). This CDR3 has 17 amino acids. Germline trimming cut 2 bases from V and 2 bases from J; bases unmatched to any gene: 9. In DNA form, the CDR3 reads TGTGCCAGCAGTTTAATGGGCGGGGGGCCGGTCACAGATACGCAGTATTTT. Translation: CASSLMGGGPVTDTQYF.

This clone was seen only once. V is TRBV13 and J is TRBJ2-7, with TRBD2 as a possible D gene (6 bases). Germline loops: CDR1 PRHDT, CDR2 FYEKMQ (reference sequence). The CDR3 contains 13 residues. Trimming removed 5 bases at V and 3 bases at J, with 11 bases between. CDR3 protein: CASSLRAGYEQYF. CDR3 DNA sequence: TGTGCCAGCAGCCTCAGAGCGGGCTACGAGCAGTACTTC.

This clone has just one count. The V gene is TRBV6-1, the J gene TRBJ2-7; the D call may be TRBD1 or TRBD2 (5 bases each). V shed 3 bases and J shed 2 bases, with 11 bases lying between them. CDR3 length: 14 amino acids. CDR1 is MNHNS and CDR2 is SASEGT in the germline V gene. The CDR3 region is CASSDWDGTYEQYF. The CDR3 DNA reads as TGTGCCAGCAGTGATTGGGACGGTACCTACGAGCAGTACTTC.

The chain is built from TRBV28 and TRBJ2-1; D is unclear. The CDR3 consists of 13 residues. V was clipped by 0 bases and J by 5 bases, with 5 bases between them. Germline loops: CDR1 MDHEN, CDR2 SYDVKM. Here the CDR3 reads CASSLWIDNEQFF. CDR3 sequence (DNA): TGTGCCAGCAGTTTATGGATAGACAATGAGCAGTTCTTC.

This rearrangement joins TRBV7-9 to TRBJ1-2; 9 bases fit TRBD1. This CDR3 contains 16 residues. Trimming removed 5 bases from V and 3 bases from J; junction bases left unmatched: 10. Germline CDR1 and CDR2: SEHNR and FQNEAQ (reference sequence). CDR3 nucleotides: TGTGCCAGCAGCCCCACAGGGGGCGCGGGGGACTATGGCTACACCTTC. It encodes CASSPTGGAGDYGYTF.

DNA for the CDR3: TGCGCCAGCAGCTTGGATCAGGAGTACGAGCAGTACTTC. This codes for CASSLDQEYEQYF. This chain uses TRBV5-1 with TRBJ2-7; D is ambiguous. CDR3 length: 13 residues. V lost 0 bases and J lost 4, with 8 bases in between. Germline V gives CDR1 SGHRS, CDR2 YFSETQ.

V gene TRBV21-1 combines with J gene TRBJ2-1; the table's TRBD2 call for D was not verified on the DNA. TRBV21-1 is assigned pseudogene status. CDR3 size: 17 residues. The CDR3 region has the DNA TGTGCCAGCAGCAGGGTTAGCGGGAGTGGGTACTACAATGAGCAGTTCTTC. Translating it yields CASSRVSGSGYYNEQFF.

The genes are TRBV9 and TRBJ1-3, with D tentatively TRBD1 (5 bases). Germline loops: CDR1 SGDLS, CDR2 YYNGEE. V dropped 2 bases and J dropped 4 bases, with 19 bases sitting between them. The CDR3 consists of 17 residues. CDR3 bases: TGTGCCAGCAGCGTTCTGGGCCAGGGAGGTATCGGAAACACCATATATTTT. Encoded protein: CASSVLGQGGIGNTIYF.